Given below is one TCR beta chain in context. As yet, its antigen is unknown. Germline CDR1 is SGDLS and CDR2 is YYNGEE. There are 15 residues in the CDR3. Trimming took 0 bases from V and 3 from J, leaving 12 bases between them. This record belongs to a study of cytomegalovirus exposure and HLA in healthy donors. The study ran its PCR with 60 Vbeta and 13 Jbeta primers. The table came from immunoSEQ multiplex PCR; TCRdb's copy has only in-frame clones and leaves some out. The sample lists some 200,000 clones; approximately 88% were seen once. Whole-study findings and limits: Common viral pathogens (according to a later analysis) appeared linked to several of the most significant clusters. A later analysis found that most CMV-associated TCR beta chains appeared HLA-restricted. Most TCR beta V segments were productive about 90% or about 30% of the time in an earlier analysis.

The TCR comes from a boy aged 2 to 10 in good health and CMV-seronegative. The chain links TRBV9 to TRBJ1-2, with D unresolved. Sequencing was carried out using PBMCs. CDR3 nucleotide sequence: TGTGCCAGCAGCGTAGGGCAGGTGTTTGACTATGGCTACACCTTC. Protein: CASSVGQVFDYGYTF.